One and the same sample provided the 3 T cell receptor beta chains below, sequenced in a study of blood T cell repertoires in COVID-19. Method: immunoSEQ multiplex PCR; TCRdb's copy keeps in-frame clones and lacks some. This sample has about 160,000 clones, with about 80% found just once. Sample: peripheral blood. Receptors originate from a man in his 70s who had recovered from COVID-19.

The gene calls are TRBV3-1 (or the pseudogene TRBV3-2) and TRBJ2-1; 7 bases agree with TRBD2. The V segment lost 4 bases and the J segment 6 bases; nucleotides outside the gene matches: 12. The CDR3 is 16 amino acids. Per the germline V gene, CDR1 is LGHDT and CDR2 is YNNKEL (reference sequence). CDR3 sequence (DNA): TGTGCCAGCAGCCTCCTCTCAGCGGGAACCGGCAATGAGCAGTTCTTC. Protein sequence: CASSLLSAGTGNEQFF.

The chain combines TRBV27 with TRBJ2-5; D perhaps matches TRBD2 (5 bases). Germline CDR1 is MNHEY and CDR2 is SMNVEV (reference sequence). Trimming shortened V by 3 bases and J by 7 bases, and 15 bases separated the two germline ends. This CDR3 is 14 amino acids long. Here the CDR3 DNA reads TGTGCCAGCAGTTTGGCCAGCGGTCCGGGGACCCAGTACTTC. Protein sequence: CASSLASGPGTQYF.

There are many counts of this clone. The chain employs TRBV2 and TRBJ2-5; D might be TRBD2 (5 bases). Looked up from germline, CDR1 is SNHLY and CDR2 is FYNNEI. CDR3 length equals 14 residues. Trimming shortened V by 4 bases and J by 1 base, and 10 bases separated the two germline ends. The CDR3 loop is CASSVLGSQETQYF. The CDR3 nucleotides read TGTGCCAGCAGTGTCCTAGGGAGCCAAGAGACCCAGTACTTC.